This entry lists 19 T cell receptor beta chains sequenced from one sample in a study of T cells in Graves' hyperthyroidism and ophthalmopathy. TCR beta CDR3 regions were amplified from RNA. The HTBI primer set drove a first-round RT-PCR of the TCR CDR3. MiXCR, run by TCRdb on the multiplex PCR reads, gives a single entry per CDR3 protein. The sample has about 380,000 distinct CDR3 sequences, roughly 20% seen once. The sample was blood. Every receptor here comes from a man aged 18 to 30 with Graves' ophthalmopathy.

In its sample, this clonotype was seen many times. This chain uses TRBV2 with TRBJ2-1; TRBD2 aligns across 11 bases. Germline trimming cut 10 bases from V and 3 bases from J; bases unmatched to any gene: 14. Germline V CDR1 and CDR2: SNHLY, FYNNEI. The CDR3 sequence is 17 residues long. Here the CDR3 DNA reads TGTGCCACCCTAACCGGGGCTAGCGGGGGGAACTACAATGAGCAGTTCTTC. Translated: CATLTGASGGNYNEQFF.

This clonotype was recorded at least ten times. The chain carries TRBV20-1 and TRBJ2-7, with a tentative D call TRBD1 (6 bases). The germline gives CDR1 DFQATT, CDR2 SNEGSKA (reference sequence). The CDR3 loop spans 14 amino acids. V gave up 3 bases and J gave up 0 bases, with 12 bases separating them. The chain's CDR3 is CSASGQRSSYEQYF. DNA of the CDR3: TGCAGTGCTAGTGGACAGCGGAGCTCCTACGAGCAGTACTTC.

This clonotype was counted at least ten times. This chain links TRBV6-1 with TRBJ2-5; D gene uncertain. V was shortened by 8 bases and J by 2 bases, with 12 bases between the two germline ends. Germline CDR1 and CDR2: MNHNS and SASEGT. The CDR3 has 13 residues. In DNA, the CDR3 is TGTGCCAGCGCCGAGTCTACTCAAGAGACCCAGTACTTC. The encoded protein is CASAESTQETQYF.

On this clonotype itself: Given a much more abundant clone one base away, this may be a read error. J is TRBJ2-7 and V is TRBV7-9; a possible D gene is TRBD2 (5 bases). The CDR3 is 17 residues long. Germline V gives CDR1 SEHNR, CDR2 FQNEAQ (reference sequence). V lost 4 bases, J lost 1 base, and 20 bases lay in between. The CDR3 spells CASSSSIETGDSYEQYF. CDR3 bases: TGTGCCAGCAGCTCTAGCATCGAGACTGGGGATTCCTACGAGCAGTACTTC.

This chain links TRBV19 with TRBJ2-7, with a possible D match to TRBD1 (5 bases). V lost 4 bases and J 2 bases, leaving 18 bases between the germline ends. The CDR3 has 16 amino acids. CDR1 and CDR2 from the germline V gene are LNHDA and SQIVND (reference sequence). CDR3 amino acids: CASSRFLGEGAYEQYF. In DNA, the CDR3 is TGTGCCAGTAGTAGGTTCTTAGGGGAAGGCGCCTACGAGCAGTACTTC.

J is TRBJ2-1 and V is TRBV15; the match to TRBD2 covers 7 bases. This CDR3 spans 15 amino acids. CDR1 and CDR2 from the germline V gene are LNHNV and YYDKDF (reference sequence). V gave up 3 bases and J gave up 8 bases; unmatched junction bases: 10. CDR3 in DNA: TGTGCCACCAGCAGGGGGGGGGGAGGGTCCGATGAGCAGTTCTTC. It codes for CATSRGGGGSDEQFF.

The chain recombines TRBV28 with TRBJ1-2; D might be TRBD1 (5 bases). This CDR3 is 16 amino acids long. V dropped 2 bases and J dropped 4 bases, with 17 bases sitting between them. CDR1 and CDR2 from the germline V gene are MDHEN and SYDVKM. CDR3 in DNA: TGTGCCAGCAGTTTAGCAACAGGTTTGGGCGGCTATGGCTACACCTTC. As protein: CASSLATGLGGYGYTF.

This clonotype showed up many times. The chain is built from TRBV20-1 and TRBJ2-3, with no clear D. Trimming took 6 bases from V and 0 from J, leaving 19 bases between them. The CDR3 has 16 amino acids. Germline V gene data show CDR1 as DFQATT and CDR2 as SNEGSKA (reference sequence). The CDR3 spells CSAPRRAASSTDTQYF. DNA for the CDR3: TGCAGTGCCCCCAGACGGGCGGCATCTAGCACAGATACGCAGTATTTT.

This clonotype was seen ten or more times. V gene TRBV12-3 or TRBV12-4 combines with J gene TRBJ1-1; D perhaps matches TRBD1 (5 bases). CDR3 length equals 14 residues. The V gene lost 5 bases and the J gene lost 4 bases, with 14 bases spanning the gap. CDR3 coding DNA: TGTGCCAGCAGTCCTGTCCAGGGCACCACTGAAGCTTTCTTT. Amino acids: CASSPVQGTTEAFF.

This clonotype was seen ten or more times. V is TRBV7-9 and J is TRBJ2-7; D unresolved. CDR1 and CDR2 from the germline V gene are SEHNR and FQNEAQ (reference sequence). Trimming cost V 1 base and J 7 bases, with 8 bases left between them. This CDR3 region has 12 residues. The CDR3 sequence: CASSLGDLEQYF. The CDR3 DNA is TGTGCCAGCAGCTTAGGAGATCTAGAGCAGTACTTC.

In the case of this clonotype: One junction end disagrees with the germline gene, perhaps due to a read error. In DNA form, the CDR3 reads TGTGCCAGCGGTTATGGGCGGGGGGTCTCCTACGAGCAGTTCTTC. It encodes CASGYGRGVSYEQFF. The chain has TRBV6-2 or TRBV6-3 and TRBJ2-7, with 8 bases fitting TRBD2. The DNA end is more similar to TRBJ2-1, so the J call may be wrong. Per the germline V gene, CDR1 is MNHEY and CDR2 is SVGEGT. CDR3 length: 15 amino acids.

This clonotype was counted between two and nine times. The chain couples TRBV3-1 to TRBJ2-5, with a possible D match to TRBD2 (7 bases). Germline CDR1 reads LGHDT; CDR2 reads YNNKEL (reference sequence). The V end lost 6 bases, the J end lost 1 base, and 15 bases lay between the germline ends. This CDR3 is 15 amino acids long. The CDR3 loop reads CASSTSAGAQETQYF. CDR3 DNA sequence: TGTGCCAGCAGTACTAGTGCGGGGGCCCAAGAGACCCAGTACTTC.

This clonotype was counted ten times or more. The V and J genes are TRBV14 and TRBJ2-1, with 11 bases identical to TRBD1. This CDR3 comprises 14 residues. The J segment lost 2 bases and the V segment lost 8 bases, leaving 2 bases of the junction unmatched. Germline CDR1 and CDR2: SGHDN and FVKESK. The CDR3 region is CASQGQGAYNEQFF. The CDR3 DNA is TGTGCCAGCCAGGGACAGGGGGCCTACAATGAGCAGTTCTTC.

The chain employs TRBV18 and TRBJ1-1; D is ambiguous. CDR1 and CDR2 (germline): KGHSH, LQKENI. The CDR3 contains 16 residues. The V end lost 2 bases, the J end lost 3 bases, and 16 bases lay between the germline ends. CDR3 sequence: CASSPLDLVLDTEAFF. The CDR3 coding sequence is TGTGCCAGCTCACCATTGGATCTCGTTTTGGACACTGAAGCTTTCTTT. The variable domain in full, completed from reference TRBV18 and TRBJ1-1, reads NAGVMQNPRHLVRRRGQEARLRCSPMKGHSHVYWYRQLPEEGLKFMVYLQKENIIDESGMPKERFSAEFPKEGPSILRIQQVVRGDSAAYFCASSPLDLVLDTEAFFGQGTRLTVV.

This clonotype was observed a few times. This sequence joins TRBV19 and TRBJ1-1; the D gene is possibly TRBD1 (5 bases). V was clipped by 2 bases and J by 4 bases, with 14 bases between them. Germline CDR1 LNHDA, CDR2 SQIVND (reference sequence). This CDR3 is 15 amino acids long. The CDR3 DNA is TGTGCCAGTAGTATATCGGGGGAGTGGGGCACTGAAGCTTTCTTT. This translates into CASSISGEWGTEAFF.

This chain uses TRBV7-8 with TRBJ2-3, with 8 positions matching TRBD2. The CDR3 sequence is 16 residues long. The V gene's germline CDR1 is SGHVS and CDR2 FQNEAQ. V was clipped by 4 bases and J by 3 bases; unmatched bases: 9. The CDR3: CASSSPQSGGTDTQYF. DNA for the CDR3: TGTGCCAGCAGCTCCCCCCAGAGCGGGGGAACAGATACGCAGTATTTT. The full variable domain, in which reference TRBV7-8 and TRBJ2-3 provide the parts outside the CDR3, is GAGVSQSPRYKVAKRGQDVALRCDPISGHVSLFWYQQALGQGPEFLTYFQNEAQLDKSGLPSDRFFAERPEGSVSTLKIQRTQQEDSAVYLCASSSPQSGGTDTQYFGPGTRLTVL.

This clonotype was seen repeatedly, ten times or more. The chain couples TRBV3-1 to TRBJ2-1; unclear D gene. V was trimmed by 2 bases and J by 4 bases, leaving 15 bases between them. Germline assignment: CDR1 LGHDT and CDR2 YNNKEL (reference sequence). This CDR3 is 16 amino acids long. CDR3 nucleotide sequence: TGTGCCAGCAGCCAACCCCGTACGGCGAAATACAATGAGCAGTTCTTC. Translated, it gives CASSQPRTAKYNEQFF.

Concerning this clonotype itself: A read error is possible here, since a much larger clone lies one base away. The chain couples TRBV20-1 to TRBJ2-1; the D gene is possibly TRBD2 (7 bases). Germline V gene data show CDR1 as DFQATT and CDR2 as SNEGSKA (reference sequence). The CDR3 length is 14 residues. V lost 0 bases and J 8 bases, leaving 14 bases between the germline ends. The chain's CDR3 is CSARDWRGLDEQFF. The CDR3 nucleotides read TGCAGTGCTAGAGATTGGCGGGGGCTGGATGAGCAGTTCTTC.

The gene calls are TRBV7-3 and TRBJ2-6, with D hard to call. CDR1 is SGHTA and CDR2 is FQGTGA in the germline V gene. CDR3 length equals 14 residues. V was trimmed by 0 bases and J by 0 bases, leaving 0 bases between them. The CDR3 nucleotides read TGTGCCAGCAGCTTAACCTCTGGGGCCAACGTCCTGACTTTC. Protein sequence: CASSLTSGANVLTF.